The 18 T cell receptor beta chains in this list originate from one sample, sequenced in a study of a mutant IDH1 vaccine in newly diagnosed glioma. Time point meaning: week 23, last vaccination. Doses consisted of 300 ug of mutant IDH1 20-mer peptide each, paired with topical imiquimod. Clones were sequenced by immunoSEQ multiplex PCR, and TCRdb holds only the in-frame ones, with some missing. The sample consists of 65,000 or so clones, approximately 84% of them appearing once. Their antigen targets remain unknown. The sample here was PBMCs, taken from a glioma patient whose treatment included an IDH1 peptide vaccine. The receptors originated from a man in his thirties or forties with glioma.

The chain combines TRBV5-4 with TRBJ2-1, with 11 positions matching TRBD1. V lost 4 bases, J lost 15 bases, and 9 bases stayed unmatched. Germline V gene lookup returns CDR1 SGHNT and CDR2 YYREEE (reference sequence). The CDR3 has 13 residues. The CDR3 DNA reads as TGTGCCAGCAGCCCGTCCCGGGACAGGGGGGGGTTCTTC. Its protein product is CASSPSRDRGGFF.

This sequence joins TRBV5-1 and TRBJ2-5, with a possible D match to TRBD1 (5 bases). The CDR3 covers 15 residues. V shed 4 bases and J shed 1 base, with 14 bases lying between them. Germline CDR1 reads SGHRS; CDR2 reads YFSETQ. The CDR3 DNA sequence: TGCGCCAGCAGCCAACAGACAGATCCCCAAGAGACCCAGTACTTC. As protein: CASSQQTDPQETQYF. Using reference TRBV5-1 and TRBJ2-5 for the parts outside the CDR3, the full variable domain is KAGVTQTPRYLIKTRGQQVTLSCSPISGHRSVSWYQQTPGQGLQFLFEYFSETQRNKGNFPGRFSGRQFSNSRSEMNVSTLELGDSALYLCASSQQTDPQETQYFGPGTRLLVL.

The gene calls are TRBV4-1 and TRBJ1-1; 7 bases map to TRBD1. V was pared by 3 bases and J by 7 bases, with 11 bases of the junction left unmatched. Per the germline V gene, CDR1 is MGHRA and CDR2 is YSYEKL. The CDR3 has 15 residues. CDR3 sequence reads: CASSHARPRDSEAFF. For the CDR3, the DNA is TGCGCCAGCAGCCATGCACGGCCCAGGGACAGTGAAGCTTTCTTT.

V and J are TRBV28 and TRBJ1-1; TRBD1 aligns across 7 bases. This CDR3 comprises 13 residues. Germline V gene data show CDR1 as MDHEN and CDR2 as SYDVKM. The CDR3 bases are TGTGCGCATCAGGGGGGCGGGAACACTGAAGCTTTCTTT. Its protein is CAHQGGGNTEAFF.

V and J are TRBV11-2 and TRBJ2-7; D is unresolved. This CDR3 region has 10 residues. Trimming shortened V by 5 bases and J by 3 bases, and 2 bases separated the two germline ends. Germline CDR1 is SGHAT and CDR2 is FQNNGV. CDR3 amino acids: CASSNYEQYF. The DNA for the CDR3 is TGTGCCAGCAGCAACTACGAGCAGTACTTC. The complete variable domain, with remaining parts taken from reference TRBV11-2 and TRBJ2-7, reads EAGVAQSPRYKIIEKRQSVAFWCNPISGHATLYWYQQILGQGPKLLIQFQNNGVVDDSQLPKDRFSAERLKGVDSTLKIQPAKLEDSAVYLCASSNYEQYFGPGTRLTVT.

This rearrangement joins TRBV27 to TRBJ1-1; possibly TRBD1 for D (5 bases). CDR1 is MNHEY and CDR2 is SMNVEV in the germline V gene (reference sequence). The ends were cut back, 5 bases at V and 8 bases at J, with 12 bases in the middle. The CDR3 consists of 12 residues. The DNA for the CDR3 is TGTGCCAGCAGTACGTGGGGACGGGAAGCTTTCTTT. Protein product: CASSTWGREAFF.

This chain connects TRBV4-1 to TRBJ1-2, with TRBD1 identical over 10 bases. CDR3 length: 16 residues. From germline, CDR1 is MGHRA and CDR2 YSYEKL. Trimming removed 1 base from V and 4 bases from J; junction bases left unmatched: 6. CDR3 DNA: TGCGCCAGCAGCCAAGTATGGGACAGGGGAGGCTATGGCTACACCTTC. It is translated as CASSQVWDRGGYGYTF.

V gene TRBV28 combines with J gene TRBJ2-6; D may be TRBD1 (7 bases). CDR3 size: 16 residues. Trimming cost V 8 bases and J 0 bases, with 14 bases left between them. Germline loops: CDR1 MDHEN, CDR2 SYDVKM. In DNA, the CDR3 is TGTGCCAGCGGGGGCAGGGGGGACTCTGGGGCCAACGTCCTGACTTTC. Translated: CASGGRGDSGANVLTF.

Only one count was recorded for this clone. The rearrangement links TRBV27 to TRBJ1-2, with 10 bases matching TRBD1. The CDR3 has 15 amino acids. J was trimmed by 4 bases and V by 1 base; bases with no gene match: 3. The germline V gene encodes CDR1 MNHEY and CDR2 SMNVEV (reference sequence). The CDR3 is CASSLWDRGFYGYTF. The CDR3 nucleotides read TGTGCCAGCAGTTTATGGGACAGGGGTTTCTATGGCTACACCTTC.

This clone is labeled as large. The chain recombines TRBV14 with TRBJ2-7, with no clear D. Germline lookup yields CDR1 SGHDN and CDR2 FVKESK. The CDR3 sequence is 15 residues long. Trimming shortened V by 5 bases and J by 4 bases, and 18 bases separated the two germline ends. Written as DNA, the CDR3 is TGTGCCAGCAGCTTAGGCCTTTGGGGTGATTACGAGCAGTACTTC. This encodes CASSLGLWGDYEQYF.

The J gene is TRBJ1-2, the V gene TRBV29-1, with no clear D. CDR1 is SQVTM, CDR2 ANQGSEA, per germline. This CDR3 has 12 residues. The ends were cut back, 4 bases at V and 2 bases at J, with 8 bases in the middle. CDR3: CSVVTVNYGYTF. In nucleotides, the CDR3 is TGCAGCGTTGTTACGGTCAACTATGGCTACACCTTC. Using reference TRBV29-1 and TRBJ1-2 for the parts outside the CDR3, the full variable domain is SAVISQKPSRDICQRGTSLTIQCQVDSQVTMMFWYRQQPGQSLTLIATANQGSEATYESGFVIDKFPISRPNLTFSTLTVSNMSPEDSSIYLCSVVTVNYGYTFGSGTRLTVV.

The chain joins TRBV2 to TRBJ2-2, with 8 bases lining up with TRBD2. Germline trimming cut 6 bases from V and 4 bases from J; bases unmatched to any gene: 10. Germline V gene data show CDR1 as SNHLY and CDR2 as FYNNEI. This CDR3 is built from 16 residues. This CDR3 reads CASSITRGALTGELFF. For the CDR3, the DNA is TGTGCCAGCAGCATAACGCGGGGGGCCCTCACCGGGGAGCTGTTTTTT.

V gene TRBV27 combines with J gene TRBJ1-5; D is perhaps TRBD1 (6 bases). Trimming cost V 4 bases and J 0 bases, with 19 bases left between them. Germline CDR1 reads MNHEY; CDR2 reads SMNVEV (reference sequence). There are 18 residues in the CDR3. Here the CDR3 DNA reads TGTGCCAGCAGTTACTACATACCAGGGGTTTATAGCAATCAGCCCCAGCATTTT. Translating gives CASSYYIPGVYSNQPQHF.

The V and J genes are TRBV19 and TRBJ1-5; a weak D match, TRBD1 (5 bases). The V end lost 3 bases, the J end lost 7 bases, and 13 bases lay between the germline ends. The CDR3 runs to 14 residues. The germline gives CDR1 LNHDA, CDR2 SQIVND (reference sequence). In DNA form, the CDR3 reads TGTGCCAGTAGTATCTTACAGGAGTACCAGCCCCAGCATTTT. Protein sequence: CASSILQEYQPQHF.

This clone has a single count. The V gene is TRBV10-3, the J gene TRBJ1-5, with D possibly matching TRBD1 (6 bases). The germline gives CDR1 ENHRY, CDR2 SYGVKD. V was trimmed by 5 bases and J by 0 bases, leaving 11 bases between them. The CDR3 length is 15 residues. The chain's CDR3 is CAISRGEYSNQPQHF. The CDR3 DNA follows: TGTGCCATCAGTAGGGGGGAATATAGCAATCAGCCCCAGCATTTT.

This clone was counted a few times. The chain uses TRBV19 and TRBJ1-1; D call uncertain. This CDR3 contains 13 residues. Deletions cut 4 bases from V and 5 bases from J, with 11 bases between. Germline values: CDR1 LNHDA, CDR2 SQIVND (reference sequence). The CDR3 here is CASSTAMGTEAFF. The CDR3 bases are TGTGCCAGTAGTACCGCGATGGGGACTGAAGCTTTCTTT.

The chain joins TRBV4-1 to TRBJ1-2; 8 nucleotides agree with TRBD1. Germline CDR1 is MGHRA and CDR2 is YSYEKL. This CDR3 region has 15 residues. Losses at the gene ends were 4 bases for V and 2 bases for J; bases not matched to a gene: 6. CDR3: CASSRPDRANYGYTF. CDR3 nucleotide sequence: TGCGCCAGCAGCCGCCCGGACAGGGCGAACTATGGCTACACCTTC.

This chain links TRBV18 with TRBJ1-4; D is unclear. CDR3 length: 16 amino acids. Germline values: CDR1 KGHSH, CDR2 LQKENI. V was pared by 2 bases and J by 0 bases, with 10 bases between. The CDR3 coding sequence is TGTGCCAGCTCACCAAAAACGGGGACAACTAATGAAAAACTGTTTTTT. It is translated as CASSPKTGTTNEKLFF.